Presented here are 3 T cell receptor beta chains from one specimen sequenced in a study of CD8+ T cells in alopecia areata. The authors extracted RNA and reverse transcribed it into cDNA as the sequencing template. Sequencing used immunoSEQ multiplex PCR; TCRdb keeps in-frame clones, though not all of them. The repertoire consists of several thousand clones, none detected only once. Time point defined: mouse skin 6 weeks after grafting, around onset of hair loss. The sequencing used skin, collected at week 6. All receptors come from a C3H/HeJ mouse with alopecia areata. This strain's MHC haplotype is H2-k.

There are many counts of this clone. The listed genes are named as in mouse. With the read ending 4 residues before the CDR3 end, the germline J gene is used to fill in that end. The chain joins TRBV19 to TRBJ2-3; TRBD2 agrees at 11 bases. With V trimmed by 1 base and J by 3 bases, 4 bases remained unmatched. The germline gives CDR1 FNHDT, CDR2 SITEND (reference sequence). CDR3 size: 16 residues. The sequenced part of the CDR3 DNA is TGTGCCAGCAGTATAACTGGGGGGGCGCTCGCAGAA. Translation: CASSITGGALAE. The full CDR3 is CASSITGGALAETLYF. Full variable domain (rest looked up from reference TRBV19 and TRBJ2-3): GGIITQTPKFLIGQEGQKLTLKCQQNFNHDTMYWYRQDSGKGLRLIYYSITENDLQKGDLSEGYDASREKKSSFSLTVTSAQKNEMAVFLCASSITGGALAETLYFGSGTRLTVL.

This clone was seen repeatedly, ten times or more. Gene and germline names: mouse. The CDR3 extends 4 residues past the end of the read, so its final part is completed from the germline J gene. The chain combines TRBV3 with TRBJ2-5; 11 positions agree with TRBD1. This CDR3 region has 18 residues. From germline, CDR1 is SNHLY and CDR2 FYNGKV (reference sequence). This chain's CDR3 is CASSLYPLQDRGRDTQYF. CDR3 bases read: TGTGCCAGCAGCTTATACCCCCTCCAGGACAGGGGGCGAGAC.

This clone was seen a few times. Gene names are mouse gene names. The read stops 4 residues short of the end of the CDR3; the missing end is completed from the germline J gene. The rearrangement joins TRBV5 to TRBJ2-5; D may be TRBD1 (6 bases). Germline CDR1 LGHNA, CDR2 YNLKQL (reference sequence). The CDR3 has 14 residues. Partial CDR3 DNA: TGTGCCAGCAGCCCTCGCCCCAGGGGAGAC. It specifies CASSPRPRGD. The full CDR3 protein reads CASSPRPRGDTQYF.